This TCR beta chain was identified during a study of CD8+CD57+ T cells in acquired aplastic anemia. At the level of the study: The average for DNA from sorted CD4+ and CD8+ cells was roughly 3 ug. Overall study findings and caveats: Patients and controls shared 25 to 35 CD8+ CDR3 sequences, highly expressed in patients.

It was patients with CD8+CD57+ cell expansion by flow cytometry who were chosen for sequencing. Each of the patients presented with severe acquired aplastic anemia. No therapy had been given to the patients at the time of blood sampling. To note about this clonotype: Its antigen is unidentified.

CDR3 and TCR beta VDJ profiling relied on a genomic DNA template. TCRdb reanalysed the reads using MiXCR and keeps one entry per CDR3 protein. The sample yields around 500,000 distinct CDR3 sequences, about a third seen once. V lost 0 bases, J lost 4 bases, and 19 bases lay in between. This CDR3 region has 17 residues. Germline CDR1 and CDR2: SGDLS and YYNGEE. V usage is TRBV9 and J usage is TRBJ1-2; tentatively, D is TRBD1 (5 bases). Sequenced input: sorted CD4+, CD8+, or CD8+CD57+ T cells (not recorded which) from PBMCs. The sequence was obtained from a human donor with aplastic anemia. For the CDR3, the DNA is TGTGCCAGCAGCGTAGCGTCTGCGGGGGTTTGGGGCTATGGCTACACCTTC. As protein: CASSVASAGVWGYGYTF.